A selection of T cell receptor beta chains follows, all from one sample in a study of T cell responses to AZD1222 COVID-19 vaccine. Profiled with immunoSEQ multiplex PCR; TCRdb holds only in-frame clones, not every one. The table includes 94,000 or so clones, about nine tenths detected once. The sample here was peripheral blood, taken on day 0 of AZD1222 vaccination. These receptors were taken from an adult in good health. CDR3s include the opening cysteine and the closing phenylalanine or tryptophan. The D gene is left open where the match is weak. The size of a clone is reported for some rows only, either as once, few or many, or as a class for expanded clones.

CATSDSRDGPPYEQYF,TGTGCCACCAGTGATTCCCGGGACGGCCCTCCCTACGAGCAGTACTTC,TRBJ2-7,.,TRBV24-1,.
CASSYQATGELFF,TGTGCCAGCAGTTACCAAGCCACCGGGGAGCTGTTTTTT,TRBJ2-2,few,TRBV6-5,.
CASSAAAAGGIEQYF,TGTGCCAGCAGTGCAGCAGCCGCTGGGGGCATCGAGCAGTACTTC,TRBJ2-7,.,TRBV6-2/TRBV6-3,.
CATSELVDNEQFF,TGTGCCACCAGTGAGTTGGTGGACAATGAGCAGTTCTTC,TRBJ2-1,.,TRBV24-1,.
CASALRDTGELFF,TGTGCCAGCGCCCTCAGGGACACCGGGGAGCTGTTTTTT,TRBJ2-2,.,TRBV6-6,.
CASSLEGWEAFF,TGTGCCAGCAGCTTGGAGGGGTGGGAAGCTTTCTTT,TRBJ1-1,.,TRBV5-4,.
CASSRIPTGAGTEAFF,TGTGCCAGCAGTCGAATACCGACAGGGGCAGGAACTGAAGCTTTCTTT,TRBJ1-1,.,TRBV6-6,TRBD1
CASSPRSGTGYNEQFF,TGTGCCAGCAGCCCCCGAAGCGGGACCGGCTACAATGAGCAGTTCTTC,TRBJ2-1,.,TRBV7-6,TRBD2
CASSQGLTDTQYF,TGTGCCAGCAGCCAAGGGCTCACAGATACGCAGTATTTT,TRBJ2-3,.,TRBV7-3,.
CASSLAGFLDTQYF,TGTGCCAGCAGCTTGGCGGGTTTCCTCGATACGCAGTATTTT,TRBJ2-3,.,TRBV5-6,.
CASSEDITSVTEAFF,TGTGCCAGCAGTGAGGATATAACGAGCGTCACTGAAGCTTTCTTT,TRBJ1-1,.,TRBV25-1,.
CASSESKATDNEQFF,TGCGCCAGCAGTGAGTCGAAGGCTACCGACAATGAGCAGTTCTTC,TRBJ2-1,.,TRBV10-2,.
CASSLGRKTTLSYNEQFF,TGTGCCAGCAGCTTAGGCAGAAAGACTACCCTCTCCTACAATGAGCAGTTCTTC,TRBJ2-1,.,TRBV11-2,.
CASSYSYGRAIADTQYF,TGTGCCAGCAGCTACTCCTATGGGAGGGCCATTGCAGATACGCAGTATTTT,TRBJ2-3,.,TRBV11-3,TRBD2
CASSYGSGVSYEQYF,TGTGCCAGCAGTTACGGGAGCGGGGTCTCCTACGAGCAGTACTTC,TRBJ2-7,.,TRBV6-5,TRBD2
CALQGGIAALSSYNEQFF,TGTGCCCTACAGGGGGGGATAGCGGCGCTGAGCTCCTACAATGAGCAGTTCTTC,TRBJ2-1,.,TRBV7-9,.
CASSPPKGGQGEQFF,TGTGCCAGCTCACCACCCAAGGGAGGGCAAGGTGAGCAGTTCTTC,TRBJ2-1,.,TRBV18,TRBD2
CASSRVGLEAEAFF,TGTGCCAGCAGCCGAGTGGGCCTCGAGGCTGAAGCTTTCTTT,TRBJ1-1,.,TRBV7-8,.
CASIDMNTEAFF,TGTGCCAGCATAGACATGAACACTGAAGCTTTCTTT,TRBJ1-1,.,TRBV6-5,.
CASSSIGNTIYF,TGTGCCAGCAGTTCGATCGGAAACACCATATATTTT,TRBJ1-3,.,TRBV27,.
CASTTTPGNTEAFF,TGTGCCAGCACAACTACACCGGGGAACACTGAAGCTTTCTTT,TRBJ1-1,.,TRBV18,.
CASKDRTTDTQYF,TGTGCCAGTAAAGACAGGACCACAGATACGCAGTATTTT,TRBJ2-3,.,TRBV19,.
CASSPLGLAGPHEQFF,TGTGCCAGCTCACCCCTAGGACTAGCGGGCCCTCATGAGCAGTTCTTC,TRBJ2-1,.,TRBV18,TRBD2
CATAGSDGDTQYF,TGTGCCACAGCCGGCAGCGACGGAGATACGCAGTATTTT,TRBJ2-3,.,TRBV19,.
CASSSLTGAKGYTF,TGTGCCAGCAGCTCTTTAACAGGGGCCAAGGGCTACACCTTC,TRBJ1-2,.,TRBV7-3,TRBD1
CATSRDRTTGANVLTF,TGTGCCACCAGCAGAGATCGGACGACTGGGGCCAACGTCCTGACTTTC,TRBJ2-6,.,TRBV15,.
CASSLGPGINTEAFF,TGTGCCAGCAGCTTAGGCCCGGGAATCAACACTGAAGCTTTCTTT,TRBJ1-1,.,TRBV7-9,.
CASSSTGGVQETQYF,TGTGCCAGCAGCTCGACAGGGGGAGTCCAAGAGACCCAGTACTTC,TRBJ2-5,.,TRBV7-9,TRBD1
CASSPLGELFF,TGTGCCAGCAGCCCCTTGGGGGAGCTGTTTTTT,TRBJ2-2,.,TRBV6-2/TRBV6-3,.
CASSQVDRVANEKLFF,TGTGCCAGCAGCCAGGTAGACAGGGTGGCTAATGAAAAACTGTTTTTT,TRBJ1-4,few,TRBV3-1/TRBV3-2,TRBD1
CASSSPPNWEKNNEQFF,TGTGCCAGCAGTTCCCCCCCAAACTGGGAAAAAAACAATGAGCAGTTCTTC,TRBJ2-1,.,TRBV28,.
CASSFIGRGAQGNTIYF,TGTGCCAGCAGCTTTATAGGGCGGGGGGCGCAAGGAAACACCATATATTTT,TRBJ1-3,.,TRBV7-9,.
CASSARQLAKNIQYF,TGTGCCAGTAGTGCCCGACAGCTAGCCAAAAACATTCAGTACTTC,TRBJ2-4,.,TRBV19,.
CASSHLTGGAGGLGTDTQYF,TGCGCCAGCAGCCACCTTACCGGCGGGGCAGGGGGCTTGGGCACAGATACGCAGTATTTT,TRBJ2-3,.,TRBV4-1,TRBD1
CASSPGPPGGSYEQYF,TGTGCCAGCTCACCAGGGCCCCCAGGGGGTAGTTACGAGCAGTACTTC,TRBJ2-7,once,TRBV18,TRBD1
CSAIPQMEQFF,TGCAGTGCTATTCCCCAGATGGAGCAGTTCTTC,TRBJ2-1,.,TRBV20-1,.
CASSLGGGRGETQYF,TGTGCCAGCAGCTTAGGAGGGGGGCGCGGGGAGACCCAGTACTTC,TRBJ2-5,.,TRBV7-2,.
CASTDRDAQYF,TGTGCCAGCACGGACAGGGACGCGCAGTACTTC,TRBJ2-7,.,TRBV7-9,TRBD1
CATSRDHGTYNEQFF,TGTGCCACCAGCAGAGATCACGGAACTTACAATGAGCAGTTCTTC,TRBJ2-1,.,TRBV15,.
CASSLTRQGGNQPQHF,TGTGCCAGCAGCTTGACGCGGCAGGGTGGGAATCAGCCCCAGCATTTT,TRBJ1-5,.,TRBV5-5,.
CAWSEDNTEAFF,TGTGCCTGGAGTGAAGACAACACTGAAGCTTTCTTT,TRBJ1-1,.,TRBV30,.
CATSDLNSGANVLTF,TGTGCCACCAGTGATTTGAACTCTGGGGCCAACGTCCTGACTTTC,TRBJ2-6,.,TRBV24-1,.
CASSPGQTYEQYF,TGTGCCAGCAGCCCGGGACAGACCTACGAGCAGTACTTC,TRBJ2-7,.,TRBV7-3,TRBD1
CASSPDGTPSYEQYF,TGTGCCAGCAGTCCCGACGGGACACCATCCTACGAGCAGTACTTC,TRBJ2-7,.,TRBV6-5,.
CASSAHLLATYEQYF,TGTGCCAGTAGTGCCCACTTGTTGGCTACCTACGAGCAGTACTTC,TRBJ2-7,.,TRBV19,.
CASSSGTGPTGELFF,TGTGCCAGCTCGTCCGGGACAGGGCCCACCGGGGAGCTGTTTTTT,TRBJ2-2,once,TRBV18,TRBD1
CASSLGQGYNSPLHF,TGTGCCAGCAGCTTGGGACAGGGTTATAATTCACCCCTCCACTTT,TRBJ1-6,.,TRBV5-4,TRBD1